This record looks at one T cell receptor beta chain sequence and its context. Its target is unknown. The data stem from a study of cytomegalovirus exposure and HLA in healthy donors. Overall study: Membership in the Caucasian-associated ancestry cluster was found for around 81% of fewer than 450 genotyped donors.

Germline V gives CDR1 WNHNN, CDR2 SYGVQD (reference sequence). V was pared by 8 bases and J by 4 bases, with 17 bases between. The CDR3 covers 15 residues. At sampling all donors were nominally healthy, likely with unrecorded immune exposures. PCR was performed using 60 Vbeta and 13 Jbeta primers. Sequencing was performed with immunoSEQ multiplex PCR; in TCRdb, only in-frame clones are kept and a portion is missing. The repertoire holds 110,000 or so clones, with about 64% as singletons. General study findings and limits: HLA alleles showed associations with approximately 15,000 TCR beta sequences in a later analysis, at a 0.05 false discovery rate. With DRB1 most and HLA-C fewest, TCR association rates differed between HLA loci in a later analysis.

The specimen was PBMCs. The sequence derives from a man between 18 and 35 years old in good health and CMV-seropositive. The V gene is TRBV10-1, the J gene TRBJ2-2, with D maybe TRBD1 (6 bases). The CDR3 nucleotides read TGCGCCAGCCCCCTATACAGGGCCGGCACCGGGGAGCTGTTTTTT. The encoded protein is CASPLYRAGTGELFF.